One and the same sample provided the 32 T cell receptor beta chains below, sequenced in a study of blood T cells in healthy people across ages. Then a second PCR, running about 6 to 12 cycles, was carried out with a sample-barcoded 5' primer and a J-beta primer mix. TCRdb analysed the 5' RACE reads with MiXCR anew, one entry per CDR3 protein. The table includes about 570,000 distinct CDR3 sequences, 27% detected once. The sample consisted of blood. All receptors come from a woman in her seventies in good health.

This clonotype has only a few counts. The rearrangement uses TRBV3-1 and TRBJ2-5; 7 bases are shared with TRBD2. This CDR3 region has 16 residues. Germline assignment: CDR1 LGHDT and CDR2 YNNKEL (reference sequence). Unmatched junction bases numbered 8, after V lost 1 base and J lost 3 bases. CDR3 in amino acids: CASSQVGRTIKETQYF. CDR3 nucleotide sequence: TGTGCCAGCAGCCAAGTCGGGAGGACAATTAAAGAGACCCAGTACTTC.

In this sample, this clonotype turned up once. This chain links TRBV20-1 with TRBJ1-3, with D possibly being TRBD1 (5 bases). Trimming removed 7 bases at V and 3 bases at J, with 13 bases between. CDR3 length: 13 amino acids. Germline V CDR1 and CDR2: DFQATT, SNEGSKA (reference sequence). CDR3 sequence reads: CSVSRDFGNTIYF. CDR3 coding DNA: TGCAGTGTTTCCAGGGATTTTGGAAACACCATATATTTT.

The CDR3 region is CSASSGTGLYGYTF. The CDR3 DNA is TGCAGTGCTAGCTCCGGGACAGGCCTTTATGGCTACACCTTC. This chain links TRBV20-1 with TRBJ1-2; TRBD1 agrees at 8 bases. Trimming cost V 3 bases and J 5 bases; bases outside gene matches: 8. This CDR3 spans 14 amino acids. Germline CDR1 is DFQATT and CDR2 is SNEGSKA (reference sequence).

This clonotype was recorded a few times. The chain uses TRBV27 and TRBJ2-1, with TRBD1 matching 9 bases. V gave up 10 bases and J gave up 12 bases; unmatched junction bases: 16. The germline V gene has CDR1 MNHEY and CDR2 SMNVEV (reference sequence). The CDR3 loop spans 14 amino acids. CDR3 sequence: CAISPGFGTGWQFF. The CDR3 DNA sequence: TGTGCCATTTCCCCAGGGTTCGGGACAGGGTGGCAGTTCTTC.

The chain has TRBV3-1 and TRBJ2-3; D is undetermined. Germline V gene lookup returns CDR1 LGHDT and CDR2 YNNKEL (reference sequence). This CDR3 is built from 15 residues. V dropped 1 base and J dropped 2 bases, with 10 bases sitting between them. CDR3 loop: CASSQGSTNTDTQYF. The DNA of the CDR3 is TGTGCCAGCAGCCAAGGCTCTACAAACACAGATACGCAGTATTTT.

This clonotype has just a few counts. The chain uses TRBV20-1 and TRBJ2-5; tentative D call: TRBD2 (6 bases). The better agreement between TRBJ2-7 and the DNA end casts doubt on the J call. Germline V CDR1 and CDR2: DFQATT, SNEGSKA (reference sequence). CDR3 size: 14 residues. In nucleotides, the CDR3 is TGCAGTGCTTTCCACCCGGGAGTTCACTACGAGCAGTACTTC. The encoded protein is CSAFHPGVHYEQYF.

CDR3 in amino acids: CATSDPRDGGTGELFF. The CDR3 region has the DNA TGTGCCACCAGTGATCCCAGGGACGGAGGCACCGGGGAGCTGTTTTTT. The chain employs TRBV24-1 and TRBJ2-2; D possibly matches TRBD1 or TRBD2 (5 bases each). The CDR3 is 16 amino acids. The V gene's germline CDR1 is KGHDR and CDR2 SFDVKD. Between the trimmed V and J ends, which lost 3 bases and 4 bases, there was a span of 14 bases.

This clonotype was observed a few times. The junction shows a germline mismatch at one end, possibly a read error. The chain carries TRBV20-1 and TRBJ1-1, with D possibly TRBD1 on 5 matching bases. The CDR3 length is 14 residues. The germline gives CDR1 DFQATT, CDR2 SNEGSKA (reference sequence). This CDR3 reads CSAFSGRMNTEAFF. CDR3 nucleotide sequence: TGCAGTGCTTTCTCGGGACGGATGAACACTGAAGCCTTCTTT.

Regarding this clonotype: The junction and the germline gene differ at one end; a read error may be behind it. The rearrangement links TRBV7-3 to TRBJ2-1, with 7 bases aligning to TRBD2. Germline CDR1 reads SGHTA; CDR2 reads FQGTGA. The CDR3 is 16 residues long. The CDR3 region is CACSLSGTISYNEQFF. DNA of the CDR3: TGTGCCTGCAGCTTAAGCGGGACTATCTCCTACAATGAGCAGTTCTTC.

The rearrangement joins TRBV7-2 to TRBJ1-1; perhaps TRBD1 as D (6 bases). This CDR3 spans 15 amino acids. Germline CDR1 and CDR2: SGHTA and FQGNSA. The germline V and J ends were trimmed by 2 bases and 4 bases, with 14 bases remaining between them. Here the CDR3 DNA reads TGTGCCAGCAGCTTACGATTTGACAGGCTCACTGAAGCTTTCTTT. It is translated as CASSLRFDRLTEAFF.

The gene calls are TRBV20-1 and TRBJ1-2; tentatively, D is TRBD1 (5 bases). V shed 0 bases and J shed 8 bases, with 16 bases lying between them. Germline CDR1 is DFQATT and CDR2 is SNEGSKA (reference sequence). CDR3 size: 14 residues. DNA for the CDR3: TGCAGTGCTAGAGAGGGGGAGATCTCGGGAGGCTACACCTTC. This codes for CSAREGEISGGYTF.

This clonotype has only a few counts. This rearrangement joins TRBV7-2 to TRBJ2-3; D remains unclear. The V and J ends lost 5 bases and 2 bases respectively, with 5 bases between them. Germline CDR1 reads SGHTA; CDR2 reads FQGNSA. CDR3 length: 12 residues. The CDR3 protein is CASSPHTDTQYF. The CDR3 region has the DNA TGTGCCAGCAGCCCACACACAGATACGCAGTATTTT.

The J gene is TRBJ2-5, the V gene TRBV7-9; D possibly matches TRBD1 or TRBD2 (6 bases each). From germline, CDR1 is SEHNR and CDR2 FQNEAQ (reference sequence). V dropped 11 bases and J dropped 4 bases, with 17 bases sitting between them. There are 13 residues in the CDR3. CDR3: CALHGGLGETQYF. CDR3 bases: TGTGCCCTCCACGGGGGCCTAGGAGAGACCCAGTACTTC.

The chain joins TRBV7-9 to TRBJ1-5; no clear D gene. The V gene's germline CDR1 is SEHNR and CDR2 FQNEAQ (reference sequence). Trimming pared 7 bases from V and 5 bases from J, leaving 12 bases between. This CDR3 comprises 13 residues. Here the CDR3 DNA reads TGTGCCAGCAAGGACCCGGAAGATCAGCCCCAGCATTTT. Its protein product is CASKDPEDQPQHF.

There are a few counts of this clonotype. In DNA, the CDR3 is TGTGCCAGCAGTTTCGATACGGGCGAGACCCAGTACTTC. Translated: CASSFDTGETQYF. The chain uses TRBV12-3 or TRBV12-4 and TRBJ2-1; no reliable D call. The DNA end is more similar to TRBJ2-5, so the J call may be wrong. The CDR3 has 13 residues.

The chain is built from TRBV4-3 and TRBJ2-1; 8 bases align to TRBD2. The V segment lost 0 bases and the J segment 2 bases; nucleotides outside the gene matches: 3. Germline V gene data show CDR1 as LGHNA and CDR2 as YSLEER. CDR3 length: 16 amino acids. CDR3 DNA sequence: TGCGCCAGCAGCCAAGAATTGCGGGGGGCCTACAATGAGCAGTTCTTC. Translated, it gives CASSQELRGAYNEQFF.

Only a few counts were recorded for this clonotype. The V call is TRBV6-1, the J call TRBJ2-2; D call uncertain. There are 12 residues in the CDR3. Trimming removed 7 bases at V and 1 base at J, with 4 bases between. CDR1 MNHNS and CDR2 SASEGT come from the germline V gene. The CDR3 sequence is CASTENTGELFF. The CDR3, as DNA: TGTGCCAGCACCGAGAACACCGGGGAGCTGTTTTTT.

This clonotype was seen more than once but under ten times. This chain joins TRBV9 and TRBJ1-5; D gene ambiguous. The CDR3 loop spans 15 amino acids. Per the germline V gene, CDR1 is SGDLS and CDR2 is YYNGEE. V gave up 0 bases and J gave up 1 base, with 8 bases separating them. The CDR3 sequence is CASSVGGSSNQPQHF. The CDR3 DNA is TGTGCCAGCAGCGTAGGTGGGTCAAGCAATCAGCCCCAGCATTTT.

A few counts support this clonotype. This chain connects TRBV14 to TRBJ2-1, with TRBD2 matching 8 bases. Germline V gives CDR1 SGHDN, CDR2 FVKESK. The CDR3 sequence is 14 residues long. J lost 6 bases, V lost 4 bases, and 5 bases had no gene match. The CDR3: CASSPLGGANEQFF. The CDR3 region has the DNA TGTGCCAGCAGCCCCCTCGGGGGGGCCAATGAGCAGTTCTTC. The whole variable domain, remainder taken from reference TRBV14 and TRBJ2-1, is EAGVTQFPSHSVIEKGQTVTLRCDPISGHDNLYWYRRVMGKEIKFLLHFVKESKQDESGMPNNRFLAERTGGTYSTLKVQPAELEDSGVYFCASSPLGGANEQFFGPGTRLTVL.

V and J are TRBV12-3 or TRBV12-4 and TRBJ2-3; D may be TRBD1 or TRBD2 (5 bases each). The CDR3 runs to 14 residues. Trimming stripped 6 bases from V and 7 bases from J, with 17 bases between. The CDR3: CASRETGPGYTQYF. The CDR3 bases are TGTGCCAGCAGAGAGACGGGGCCCGGATATACGCAGTATTTT.

This clonotype came up once. V usage is TRBV5-8 and J usage is TRBJ1-4; no firm D call. Trimming took 4 bases from V and 2 from J, leaving 9 bases between them. Germline loops: CDR1 SGHTS, CDR2 YDEGEE. The CDR3 covers 14 residues. CDR3 sequence reads: CASSQAVTNEKLFF. The CDR3 nucleotides read TGTGCCAGCAGCCAGGCAGTCACTAATGAAAAACTGTTTTTT.

Remarks on this clonotype: Mismatch with germline at one junction end may stem from a read error. The CDR3 protein is CVSSLEGGQRTTNEKLFF. The CDR3 DNA sequence: TGTGTCAGCAGCTTAGAGGGCGGACAAAGGACAACTAATGAAAAACTGTTTTTT. The chain employs TRBV7-9 and TRBJ1-4; D may be TRBD1 (5 bases). Germline-derived CDR1 and CDR2 are SEHNR and FQNEAQ (reference sequence). This CDR3 has 18 residues. The whole variable domain, filled in from reference TRBV7-9 and TRBJ1-4, reads DTGVSQNPRHKITKRGQNVTFRCDPISEHNRLYWYRQTLGQGPEFLTYFQNEAQLEKSRLLSDRFSAERPKGSFSTLEIQRTEQGDSAMYLCVSSLEGGQRTTNEKLFFGSGTQLSVL.

In this sample, this clonotype turned up a few times. This chain links TRBV6-1 with TRBJ2-3; D may be TRBD1 or TRBD2 (7 bases each). Germline CDR1 MNHNS, CDR2 SASEGT. Trimming removed 6 bases at V and 12 bases at J, with 22 bases between. This CDR3 has 14 amino acids. As DNA, the CDR3 is TGTGCCAGCAGCGAGGGAGGGGGCCCCCGAACCCAGTATTTT. Translated: CASSEGGGPRTQYF.

This clonotype was detected only a few times. The rearrangement uses TRBV6-6 and TRBJ1-1; D call uncertain. The CDR3 has 14 residues. CDR1 and CDR2 (germline): MNHNY, SVGAGI (reference sequence). Trimming took 6 bases from V and 1 from J, leaving 12 bases between them. CDR3: CASSPLPRNTEAFF. CDR3 nucleotides: TGTGCCAGCAGCCCCCTCCCGCGGAACACTGAAGCTTTCTTT.

This clonotype was seen a handful of times. The V gene is TRBV9, the J gene TRBJ2-7, with D possibly TRBD1 on 6 matching bases. Trimming stripped 2 bases from V and 1 base from J, with 10 bases between. This CDR3 is built from 14 residues. Looked up from germline, CDR1 is SGDLS and CDR2 is YYNGEE. DNA of the CDR3: TGTGCCAGCAGCGTCGAACAGGGATCCTACGAGCAGTACTTC. This gives the protein CASSVEQGSYEQYF. The full variable domain, rest sourced from reference TRBV9 and TRBJ2-7, is DSGVTQTPKHLITATGQRVTLRCSPRSGDLSVYWYQQSLDQGLQFLIQYYNGEERAKGNILERFSAQQFPDLHSELNLSSLELGDSALYFCASSVEQGSYEQYFGPGTRLTVT.

This rearrangement joins TRBV30 to TRBJ1-1, with 8 nucleotides matching TRBD1. The CDR3 is made up of 12 amino acids. The V segment lost 5 bases and the J segment 2 bases; nucleotides outside the gene matches: 1. The germline gives CDR1 GTSNPN, CDR2 SVGIG (reference sequence). CDR3 DNA: TGTGCCTGGGGACAGGGAAACACTGAAGCTTTCTTT. Translating it yields CAWGQGNTEAFF.

The chain uses TRBV29-1 and TRBJ1-1; TRBD1 matches 9 bases. J was trimmed by 0 bases and V by 6 bases; bases with no gene match: 11. The V gene's germline CDR1 is SQVTM and CDR2 ANQGSEA. The length of the CDR3 is 16 residues. The DNA for the CDR3 is TGCAGCGTCGGCAAGGACGGGACAGGGTTGAACACTGAAGCTTTCTTT. Its protein product is CSVGKDGTGLNTEAFF. The full variable domain, its missing parts supplied by reference TRBV29-1 and TRBJ1-1, is SAVISQKPSRDICQRGTSLTIQCQVDSQVTMMFWYRQQPGQSLTLIATANQGSEATYESGFVIDKFPISRPNLTFSTLTVSNMSPEDSSIYLCSVGKDGTGLNTEAFFGQGTRLTVV.

The gene calls are TRBV9 and TRBJ2-1, with 7 bases that match TRBD1. Trimming removed 0 bases from V and 5 bases from J; junction bases left unmatched: 11. Germline CDR1 is SGDLS and CDR2 is YYNGEE. The CDR3 is made up of 17 amino acids. CDR3: CASSVGGWDRANNEQFF. In nucleotides, the CDR3 is TGTGCCAGCAGCGTAGGGGGGTGGGACAGAGCGAACAATGAGCAGTTCTTC. The complete variable domain, with remaining parts taken from reference TRBV9 and TRBJ2-1, reads DSGVTQTPKHLITATGQRVTLRCSPRSGDLSVYWYQQSLDQGLQFLIQYYNGEERAKGNILERFSAQQFPDLHSELNLSSLELGDSALYFCASSVGGWDRANNEQFFGPGTRLTVL.

The chain uses TRBV29-1 and TRBJ2-7, with D hard to call. V was clipped by 5 bases and J by 0 bases, with 20 bases between them. Germline V gene sequence: CDR1 SQVTM, CDR2 ANQGSEA. The CDR3 sequence is 16 residues long. The CDR3 loop reads CSVCLQETSHSYEQYF. CDR3 bases: TGCAGCGTTTGTCTGCAAGAGACATCCCACTCCTACGAGCAGTACTTC.

The rearrangement links TRBV18 to TRBJ2-1; D could derive from TRBD1 or TRBD2 (5 bases each). CDR3 length: 15 amino acids. The germline V gene encodes CDR1 KGHSH and CDR2 LQKENI. The DNA for the CDR3 is TGTGCTAGCAGCCCGGGACCCAGCTCCTACAATGAGCAGTTCTTC. Its protein product is CASSPGPSSYNEQFF. Based on the CDR3 plus reference TRBV18 and TRBJ2-1, the full variable domain is NAGVMQNPRHLVRRRGQEARLRCSPMKGHSHVYWYRQLPEEGLKFMVYLQKENIIDESGMPKERFSAEFPKEGPSILRIQQVVRGDSAAYFCASSPGPSSYNEQFFGPGTRLTVL.

This clonotype was counted at least ten times. The V and J genes are TRBV18 and TRBJ1-2; 7 nucleotides align to TRBD1. V shed 1 base, J shed 0 bases, and the junction held 2 bases outside the gene matches. The CDR3 contains 15 residues. Germline V gives CDR1 KGHSH, CDR2 LQKENI. The CDR3, as DNA: TGTGCCAGCTCACCACTACAGGGGACTAACTATGGCTACACCTTC. As protein: CASSPLQGTNYGYTF.

This chain connects TRBV27 to TRBJ2-5; D tentatively reads TRBD1 or TRBD2 (5 bases each). Per the germline V gene, CDR1 is MNHEY and CDR2 is SMNVEV (reference sequence). The germline V and J ends were trimmed by 8 bases and 4 bases, with 17 bases remaining between them. The CDR3 totals 14 residues. CDR3: CASSGRPGAETQYF. The CDR3 DNA sequence: TGTGCCAGCTCGGGACGGCCTGGGGCAGAGACCCAGTACTTC.